A selection of T cell receptor beta chains follows, all from one sample in a study of blood T cells in healthy people across ages. From the 5' RACE reads, TCRdb called clonotypes with MiXCR, one entry per CDR3 protein. The sample shows about 580,000 distinct CDR3 sequences, around 50% of them seen only once. Sequencing used blood. Every receptor here comes from a man aged 80 or over in good health. Both conserved end residues are part of each CDR3. The order of the fields is CDR3 DNA, CDR3 protein, V gene, J gene, D gene, clone size. A D gene is named only where the DNA matches it firmly. Some rows have no size entry. The others give once, few or many, or a class for an expanded clone.

DNA: TGCAGTGCCAAGACAGGGGGTGACAATCAGCCCCAGCATTTT
CDR3: CSAKTGGDNQPQHF
V: TRBV20-1
J: TRBJ1-5
D: TRBD1
size: few

DNA: TGTGCCAGCAGTTTAGCGGGACAGGTTGGCAGTCGCACCTTC
CDR3: CASSLAGQVGSRTF
V: TRBV27
J: TRBJ1-2
D: TRBD1
size: .

DNA: TGTGCCAGCAGGCTGACTGGCTACGAGCAGTACTTC
CDR3: CASRLTGYEQYF
V: TRBV11-2
J: TRBJ2-7
D: .
size: few

DNA: TGTGCCAGCGGCCCCAGTAGAGGCGAGCAGTACTTC
CDR3: CASGPSRGEQYF
V: TRBV11-2
J: TRBJ2-7
D: .
size: many

DNA: TGCAGCGTGACTGGACTAGCGGGGCAGGGCACAGATACGCAGTATTTT
CDR3: CSVTGLAGQGTDTQYF
V: TRBV29-1
J: TRBJ2-3
D: TRBD2
size: .

DNA: TGTGCCAGCAGACAACTAGCAACTAGCACAGATACGCAGTATTTT
CDR3: CASRQLATSTDTQYF
V: TRBV7-2
J: TRBJ2-3
D: .
size: .

DNA: TGTGCCACCAGTGAGCCTGGGACTAGCGGGAGGACAGATACGCAGTATTTT
CDR3: CATSEPGTSGRTDTQYF
V: TRBV24-1
J: TRBJ2-3
D: TRBD2
size: .

DNA: TGTGCCAGCAGCTTGGCAGGAGTAGTGGACTATGGCTACACCTTC
CDR3: CASSLAGVVDYGYTF
V: TRBV5-5
J: TRBJ1-2
D: .
size: few

DNA: TGTGCCAGCTCATCGGGGACTACTGGCTACACCTTC
CDR3: CASSSGTTGYTF
V: TRBV18
J: TRBJ1-2
D: .
size: .

DNA: TGTGCCAGCAGCTTAGGGACCCAAGCTAACTATGGCTACACCTTC
CDR3: CASSLGTQANYGYTF
V: TRBV7-2
J: TRBJ1-2
D: .
size: .

DNA: TGTGCCAGCAGCTTATCCGGCGGTTACACAGATACGCAGTATTTT
CDR3: CASSLSGGYTDTQYF
V: TRBV7-9
J: TRBJ2-3
D: .
size: many

DNA: TGTGCCAGCAGGGGGACAGGGGGCGCCTATGGCTACACCTTC
CDR3: CASRGTGGAYGYTF
V: TRBV6-6
J: TRBJ1-2
D: TRBD1
size: few

DNA: TGCAGTGCTAGAGGGGGGGCAGGGGGCTTCGAGCAGTACTTC
CDR3: CSARGGAGGFEQYF
V: TRBV20-1
J: TRBJ2-7
D: TRBD1
size: .

DNA: TGTGCCAGCAGCATAGCCACCAGGGTTACGCAGTATTTT
CDR3: CASSIATRVTQYF
V: TRBV7-2
J: TRBJ2-3
D: .
size: .

DNA: TGCAGCGTTGACCGCCACCGAATCAGTGGGGACTACACCTTC
CDR3: CSVDRHRISGDYTF
V: TRBV29-1
J: TRBJ1-2
D: .
size: .

DNA: TGTGCCAGCAGACGGACAGCCTACGAGCAGTACTTC
CDR3: CASRRTAYEQYF
V: TRBV6-5
J: TRBJ2-7
D: .
size: many

DNA: TGTGCCAGCAGCTTTGGTTCAGATAAGCAGTATTTT
CDR3: CASSFGSDKQYF
V: TRBV7-3
J: TRBJ2-3
D: .
size: .

DNA: TGTGCCAGCTCAACGACTAGCCAAGAGACCCAGTACTTC
CDR3: CASSTTSQETQYF
V: TRBV18
J: TRBJ2-5
D: .
size: .

DNA: TGTGCCAGCAGAAACACCGGGACCTACTATGGCTACACCTTC
CDR3: CASRNTGTYYGYTF
V: TRBV3-1
J: TRBJ1-2
D: .
size: once

DNA: TGTGCCAGCCAAGCAGGGAGCACAGATACGCAGTATTTT
CDR3: CASQAGSTDTQYF
V: TRBV2
J: TRBJ2-3
D: .
size: few

DNA: TGTGCCAGCAGTGTAATGGGCATCTACAATGAGCAGTTCTTC
CDR3: CASSVMGIYNEQFF
V: TRBV28
J: TRBJ2-1
D: .
size: .

DNA: TGTGCCAGCAGTGGCCTGGGACAGTTAGCCAAAAACATTCAGTACTTC
CDR3: CASSGLGQLAKNIQYF
V: TRBV27
J: TRBJ2-4
D: TRBD1
size: .

DNA: TGTGCCATCAGTGAAGCTAGCCCAGATACGCAGTATTTT
CDR3: CAISEASPDTQYF
V: TRBV10-3
J: TRBJ2-3
D: .
size: .

DNA: TGCGCCAGCAGCCAAGATTCGAGGGGAGGAGGCACTGAAGCTTTCTTT
CDR3: CASSQDSRGGGTEAFF
V: TRBV4-1
J: TRBJ1-1
D: .
size: once

DNA: TGCGCCAGCAGTCCCATGGGAGATACGCAGTATTTT
CDR3: CASSPMGDTQYF
V: TRBV10-1
J: TRBJ2-3
D: .
size: few

DNA: TGTGCCAGCAGCCGAAACGACAGGGGGCTTAGGGCTTTCTTT
CDR3: CASSRNDRGLRAFF
V: TRBV7-2
J: TRBJ1-1
D: TRBD1
size: .

DNA: TGCGCCAGCAGCGAGAGCGGGGGGGAGTGGAATGAGCAGTACTTC
CDR3: CASSESGGEWNEQYF
V: TRBV5-1
J: TRBJ2-7
D: TRBD2
size: .

DNA: TGTGCCAGCAGCCAAGACGGGGACAGCAACAATCAGCCCCAGCATTTT
CDR3: CASSQDGDSNNQPQHF
V: TRBV4-2
J: TRBJ1-5
D: TRBD1
size: .

DNA: TGCAGTGCTAGCCCTCCGTCGGGAACTTTAGCGGAAAGCACAGATACGCAGTATTTT
CDR3: CSASPPSGTLAESTDTQYF
V: TRBV20-1
J: TRBJ2-3
D: .
size: .

DNA: TGTGCCAGCAGCTCCCACACCTTAGGAGACATTCAGTACTTC
CDR3: CASSSHTLGDIQYF
V: TRBV11-2
J: TRBJ2-4
D: .
size: few

DNA: TGTGCCAGCGCAAAGATCGAAGGTGGCTACACCTTC
CDR3: CASAKIEGGYTF
V: TRBV7-9
J: TRBJ1-2
D: .
size: .

DNA: TGCGCCAGCAGGGAAGGGGGGGCTTCCTACAATGAGCAGTTCTTC
CDR3: CASREGGASYNEQFF
V: TRBV5-1
J: TRBJ2-1
D: .
size: few

DNA: TGTGCCAGCAGTTGGGCAGTCAATGAGCAGTTCTTC
CDR3: CASSWAVNEQFF
V: TRBV7-2
J: TRBJ2-1
D: .
size: few

DNA: TGTGCCAGCAGCTTTTCCGGCGGGGGGGAGCAGTTCTTC
CDR3: CASSFSGGGEQFF
V: TRBV7-9
J: TRBJ2-1
D: TRBD2
size: few

DNA: TGTGCCAGCAGTTACTCGTTCTGGGGCGACTCTGGAAACACCATATATTTT
CDR3: CASSYSFWGDSGNTIYF
V: TRBV6-6
J: TRBJ1-3
D: .
size: .

DNA: TGTGCCAGCAGTCCAAGCGGGAGGCGCCCCAATGAGCAGTACTTC
CDR3: CASSPSGRRPNEQYF
V: TRBV12-3/TRBV12-4
J: TRBJ2-7
D: TRBD2
size: .

DNA: TGTGCCGGGAGTGGGTCCGAGAATGAGCAGTTCTTC
CDR3: CAGSGSENEQFF
V: TRBV12-3/TRBV12-4
J: TRBJ2-1
D: .
size: .

DNA: TGCGGTGCTAGAATGGCAGCGAATCAGCCCCAGCATTTT
CDR3: CGARMAANQPQHF
V: TRBV20-1
J: TRBJ1-5
D: .
size: .

DNA: TGTGCCAGCAGGATGGGATTCCAAGAGACCCAGTACTTC
CDR3: CASRMGFQETQYF
V: TRBV27
J: TRBJ2-5
D: .
size: .

DNA: TGCAGTGCTCAGGGACTAGCGGGGAGTCCAGATACGCAGTATTTT
CDR3: CSAQGLAGSPDTQYF
V: TRBV20-1
J: TRBJ2-3
D: TRBD2
size: .

DNA: TGTGCCAGCAGCTTATCTCGGGACAACTATGGCTACACCTTC
CDR3: CASSLSRDNYGYTF
V: TRBV7-2
J: TRBJ1-2
D: .
size: few

DNA: TGCAGTGCAAAAAACGGACCGGGCCTCGGAAACATTCAGTACTTC
CDR3: CSAKNGPGLGNIQYF
V: TRBV20-1
J: TRBJ2-4
D: .
size: .